These 24 T cell receptor beta chains were sequenced from one sample in a study of human T cells and chemical hapten exposure (dated by TCRdb to the early 2020s). The time point label on this specimen signifies: patch test 3, about 24 weeks after DPC sensitization. This sample's treatment or condition label indicates: therapeutic diphenylcyclopropenone sensitization with weekly scalp DPC. Libraries were made using RACE. Instrument on record: NextSeq 500. Using fastp trimming at Q25 and MiXCR clonotype assembly, TCRdb reanalyzed the public sequencing data and kept in-frame beta chains. Records with the same CDR3 protein are collapsed into one entry carrying the most frequent genes and DNA. The sample table records about 76,000 distinct CDR3 sequences; 10% to 15% of these occur just once. 4.5% to 6% of the sample is taken by the ten largest. The sample here was whole blood, taken in connection with sensitization to the hapten diphenylcyclopropenone (DPC). The receptor set was obtained from a woman aged 45-59 years with alopecia areata. Some clones in this sample may be carry-over from other donors' samples.

This clonotype was counted many times. The chain employs TRBV19 and TRBJ2-4; TRBD2 aligns across 11 bases. Germline assignment: CDR1 LNHDA and CDR2 SQIVND (reference sequence). Trimming took 7 bases from V and 6 from J; bases not matched to a gene: 5. The CDR3 is 14 residues long. CDR3 amino acids: CASMGLAEINIQYF. The CDR3, as DNA: TGTGCCAGTATGGGACTAGCGGAAATAAACATTCAGTACTTC. Based on the CDR3 plus reference TRBV19 and TRBJ2-4, the full variable domain is DGGITQSPKYLFRKEGQNVTLSCEQNLNHDAMYWYRQDPGQGLRLIYYSQIVNDFQKGDIAEGYSVSREKKESFPLTVTSAQKNPTAFYLCASMGLAEINIQYFGAGTRLSVL.

This clonotype has more than one count but fewer than ten. The chain has TRBV7-2 and TRBJ2-7; 10 bases line up with TRBD2. Germline CDR1 is SGHTA and CDR2 is FQGNSA. Losses at the gene ends were 5 bases for V and 3 bases for J; bases not matched to a gene: 7. This CDR3 has 15 amino acids. CDR3 in amino acids: CASSVISSGSYEQYF. In DNA, the CDR3 is TGTGCCAGCAGCGTTATATCTAGCGGGAGCTACGAGCAGTACTTC.

This chain uses TRBV7-8 with TRBJ2-3; D is perhaps TRBD2 (6 bases). Per the germline V gene, CDR1 is SGHVS and CDR2 is FQNEAQ. The CDR3 is 15 residues long. V gave up 5 bases and J gave up 2 bases, with 14 bases separating them. CDR3 sequence: CASSRREDSTDTQYF. In DNA form, the CDR3 reads TGTGCCAGCAGCAGGAGGGAGGACTCCACAGATACGCAGTATTTT.

The J gene is TRBJ2-2, the V gene TRBV12-3 or TRBV12-4; no clear D gene. The V end lost 2 bases, the J end lost 7 bases, and 14 bases lay between the germline ends. The CDR3 loop spans 15 amino acids. CDR3 coding DNA: TGTGCCAGCAGTTTACATCCCCCCTCGGACGGGGAGCTGTTTTTT. Its protein product is CASSLHPPSDGELFF.

On this clonotype: A read error is possible here, since a much larger clone lies one base away. The chain combines TRBV12-3 or TRBV12-4 with TRBJ1-5; the D gene is possibly TRBD1 (5 bases). CDR3 length equals 15 residues. V lost 5 bases, J lost 1 base, and 12 bases lay in between. CDR3 coding DNA: TGTGCCAGCAGTAGCGGGGACGCCAGCAATCAGCCCCAGCATTTT. Protein: CASSSGDASNQPQHF.

The CDR3 loop reads CSASRTGPAGYSNQPQHF. CDR3 bases: TGCAGTGCTAGCCGCACAGGCCCAGCGGGGTATAGCAATCAGCCCCAGCATTTT. The rearrangement links TRBV20-1 to TRBJ1-5; weak D call: TRBD1 (5 bases). The CDR3 is 18 residues long. Trimming took off 3 bases at V and 0 bases at J, with 21 bases between the two ends. Germline V gene lookup returns CDR1 DFQATT and CDR2 SNEGSKA (reference sequence).

This clonotype was counted many times. This chain links TRBV25-1 with TRBJ1-6; TRBD1 might be the D (6 bases). The germline V gene has CDR1 MGHDK and CDR2 SYGVNS. The V end was cut by 1 base, the J end by 10 bases, with 14 bases between. This CDR3 has 15 amino acids. In DNA form, the CDR3 reads TGTGCCAGCAGTGAATTTCGGGGGGCGGAATCACCCCTCCACTTT. Encoded protein: CASSEFRGAESPLHF.

This clonotype was counted a single time. It may be a read error: a sequence one base away is much more abundant. Given the absence of the conserved phenylalanine or tryptophan at the CDR3 end, a read error is likely. The V call is TRBV7-2, the J call TRBJ1-3; a possible D gene is TRBD1 (5 bases). V lost 5 bases and J 2 bases, leaving 16 bases between the germline ends. CDR3 size: 16 residues. Germline V gives CDR1 SGHTA, CDR2 FQGNSA. CDR3 residues: CASSISFRVAGNTIYS. CDR3 nucleotides: TGTGCCAGCAGCATATCGTTCAGGGTAGCTGGAAACACCATATATTCT.

The V gene is TRBV12-3 or TRBV12-4, the J gene TRBJ1-2; 7 bases match TRBD1. Trimming took 3 bases from V and 4 from J; bases not matched to a gene: 2. The CDR3 runs to 13 residues. The CDR3 coding sequence is TGTGCCAGCAGTTTGACAGGGAGCTATGGCTACACCTTC. It yields the protein CASSLTGSYGYTF.

This clonotype was recorded a few times. The chain's CDR3 is CASSSGTLNEQFF. CDR3 sequence (DNA): TGTGCCAGCAGCTCCGGGACTCTCAATGAGCAGTTCTTC. The gene calls are TRBV11-2 and TRBJ2-1, with D possibly matching TRBD2 (6 bases). With 4 bases removed from V and 6 bases from J, the gap between germline ends came to 10 bases. The CDR3 is 13 amino acids. CDR1 and CDR2 from the germline V gene are SGHAT and FQNNGV.

The chain recombines TRBV12-3 or TRBV12-4 with TRBJ1-3; 9 nucleotides agree with TRBD1. The CDR3 has 15 residues. The junction had 6 bases not matched to a gene; V was cut back by 6 bases and J by 3 bases. CDR3 residues: CASSYTGGDGNTIYF. The DNA for the CDR3 is TGTGCCAGCAGCTACACAGGGGGCGATGGAAACACCATATATTTT.

This clonotype occurred many times. The chain uses TRBV29-1 and TRBJ2-1; D might be TRBD1 (6 bases). CDR1 is SQVTM, CDR2 ANQGSEA, per germline. The germline V and J ends were trimmed by 3 bases and 6 bases, with 18 bases remaining between them. This CDR3 spans 15 amino acids. Here the CDR3 DNA reads TGCAGCGTTGACGGCAGGGGTCTCCAATCCAATGAGCAGTTCTTC. Amino acid sequence: CSVDGRGLQSNEQFF.

This clonotype was observed a few times. V usage is TRBV5-1 and J usage is TRBJ1-3, with a tentative D call TRBD1 (5 bases). CDR3 size: 13 residues. Germline CDR1 is SGHRS and CDR2 is YFSETQ. The V end was cut by 4 bases, the J end by 7 bases, with 12 bases between. CDR3 nucleotide sequence: TGCGCCAGCAGCCCCGACAGTCGGAACACCATATATTTT. Its translation is CASSPDSRNTIYF.

This clonotype was counted only a few times. V usage is TRBV7-2 and J usage is TRBJ2-1, with 9 positions matching TRBD2. The germline CDR1 and CDR2 sequences are SGHTA and FQGNSA. The CDR3 contains 15 residues. Trimming took 5 bases from V and 4 from J; bases not matched to a gene: 6. The CDR3 is CASSRSGRIYNEQFF. The CDR3 DNA reads as TGTGCCAGCAGCAGGAGCGGGAGGATTTACAATGAGCAGTTCTTC.

This clonotype was counted only a few times. This chain links TRBV6-1 with TRBJ2-2; 7 bases map to TRBD1. The CDR3 length is 14 residues. J gave up 3 bases and V 6 bases, and 4 bases lay outside the gene matches. The germline gives CDR1 MNHNS, CDR2 SASEGT. The CDR3 region is CASRQQGHTGELFF. CDR3 coding DNA: TGTGCCAGCAGGCAACAGGGGCACACCGGGGAGCTGTTTTTT.

The chain has TRBV4-1 and TRBJ2-3; no clear D gene. V was clipped by 4 bases and J by 0 bases, with 14 bases between them. Germline V gives CDR1 MGHRA, CDR2 YSYEKL. This CDR3 is built from 16 residues. CDR3 nucleotide sequence: TGCGCCAGCAGCCTATCTGACTTTCTTAGCACAGATACGCAGTATTTT. Its protein is CASSLSDFLSTDTQYF.

This clonotype was detected ten times or more. V usage is TRBV29-1 and J usage is TRBJ2-5; TRBD2 agrees at 8 bases. CDR3 length: 13 residues. Trimming removed 0 bases from V and 3 bases from J; junction bases left unmatched: 0. Per the germline V gene, CDR1 is SQVTM and CDR2 is ANQGSEA. The CDR3 loop is CSVEELAEETQYF. In DNA form, the CDR3 reads TGCAGCGTTGAAGAACTAGCGGAAGAGACCCAGTACTTC.

V is TRBV28 and J is TRBJ1-3, with D unresolved. Per the germline V gene, CDR1 is MDHEN and CDR2 is SYDVKM. The CDR3 has 13 amino acids. V gave up 4 bases and J gave up 3 bases, with 7 bases separating them. The CDR3 DNA is TGTGCCAGCAGTTCAAACCTTGGAAACACCATATATTTT. Amino acids: CASSSNLGNTIYF.

This clonotype has only a few counts. The chain joins TRBV5-5 to TRBJ2-3; D not resolved. This CDR3 spans 14 amino acids. Looked up from germline, CDR1 is SGHKS and CDR2 is YYEKEE (reference sequence). The germline V and J ends were trimmed by 0 bases and 4 bases, with 9 bases remaining between them. CDR3 protein: CASSLVGGSDTQYF. DNA for the CDR3: TGTGCCAGCAGCTTGGTCGGCGGTTCAGATACGCAGTATTTT. The full variable domain, its missing parts supplied by reference TRBV5-5 and TRBJ2-3, is DAGVTQSPTHLIKTRGQQVTLRCSPISGHKSVSWYQQVLGQGPQFIFQYYEKEERGRGNFPDRFSARQFPNYSSELNVNALLLGDSALYLCASSLVGGSDTQYFGPGTRLTVL.

This clonotype was detected a few times. The chain joins TRBV7-2 to TRBJ1-4, with D perhaps TRBD1 (5 bases). With 5 bases removed from V and 0 bases from J, the gap between germline ends came to 16 bases. The CDR3 contains 17 residues. Germline CDR1 and CDR2: SGHTA and FQGNSA. The CDR3 DNA reads TGTGCCAGCAGCCCCGCCCAGGGATTTGCAACTAATGAAAAACTGTTTTTT. Its translation: CASSPAQGFATNEKLFF.

This chain connects TRBV5-1 to TRBJ2-7; D is uncertain. Germline V lookup: CDR1 SGHRS, CDR2 YFSETQ. The V and J ends lost 4 bases and 2 bases respectively, with 7 bases between them. This CDR3 contains 12 residues. CDR3 sequence reads: CASSPHAYEQYF. Written as DNA, the CDR3 is TGCGCCAGCAGCCCGCATGCCTACGAGCAGTACTTC.

This clonotype occurred a few times. This chain links TRBV3-1 with TRBJ1-2; D gene ambiguous. Trimming took off 2 bases at V and 4 bases at J, with 11 bases between the two ends. The CDR3 runs to 14 residues. The V gene's germline CDR1 is LGHDT and CDR2 YNNKEL (reference sequence). In DNA, the CDR3 is TGTGCCAGCAGCCAATTTGCGGGCCCCTATGGCTACACCTTC. This translates into CASSQFAGPYGYTF.

This clonotype came up many times. V and J are TRBV11-2 and TRBJ2-7; TRBD1 agrees at 8 bases. CDR1 SGHAT and CDR2 FQNNGV come from the germline V gene. V lost 5 bases, J lost 6 bases, and 9 bases stayed unmatched. The CDR3 has 14 amino acids. This CDR3 is CASSRRTGLVEQYF. The CDR3 DNA sequence: TGTGCCAGCAGCCGAAGGACAGGGCTCGTCGAGCAGTACTTC.

The rearrangement links TRBV20-1 to TRBJ2-3; D is unresolved. Deletions cut 6 bases from V and 0 bases from J, with 7 bases between. Germline loops: CDR1 DFQATT, CDR2 SNEGSKA (reference sequence). The CDR3 is made up of 12 amino acids. The CDR3 nucleotides are TGCAGTGCATTTAGAAGCACAGATACGCAGTATTTT. It specifies CSAFRSTDTQYF.